This TCR beta chain came from a study of blood T cell repertoires in COVID-19. For the study at large: There were acute and convalescent COVID-19 samples, and they came from the United States, Italy and Spain.

Methods used by the authors: It was from reference gene primer amplification that nucleated cell counts were estimated. Sequencing was performed with immunoSEQ multiplex PCR; in TCRdb, only in-frame clones are kept and a portion is missing. The V and J calls and clone size come from that table; D and trimming were worked out from the DNA. In the table there are about 190,000 clones, less than 85% of which are singletons. Germline-derived CDR1 and CDR2 are MNHEY and SMNVEV (reference sequence). The CDR3 consists of 17 residues. V dropped 2 bases and J dropped 5; count of bases not matched to a gene: 10.

Sequencing was performed on peripheral blood. The rearrangement joins TRBV27 to TRBJ2-2, with 8 bases identical to TRBD2. This TCR was sampled from a man between 50 and 59 years old who had recovered from COVID-19. CDR3 region: CASSLNPGRASTGELFF. As DNA, the CDR3 is TGTGCCAGCAGTTTAAACCCCGGGAGGGCCAGTACCGGGGAGCTGTTTTTT.